The 3 T cell receptor beta chains presented below share a single source sample, sequenced in a study of cytomegalovirus exposure and HLA in healthy donors. Amplification used 60 Vbeta primers and 13 Jbeta primers. Clones were sequenced by immunoSEQ multiplex PCR, and TCRdb holds only the in-frame ones, with some missing. In the table there are approximately 97,000 clones, roughly four fifths of which are singletons. Sequenced material: PBMCs. The receptors come from a male donor in good health and CMV-seropositive.

V gene TRBV7-9 combines with J gene TRBJ2-7; the match to TRBD1 covers 9 bases. Germline-derived CDR1 and CDR2 are SEHNR and FQNEAQ (reference sequence). CDR3 length equals 15 residues. The trim removed 4 bases at V and 6 bases at J, leaving 10 bases unmatched. This CDR3 reads CASSSWDREEFEQYF. The DNA of the CDR3 is TGTGCCAGCAGCTCCTGGGACAGGGAGGAATTCGAGCAGTACTTC.

This clone came up a few times. The genes are TRBV11-3 and TRBJ1-3; unclear D gene. The CDR3 sequence is 13 residues long. V lost 0 bases, J lost 9 bases, and 9 bases lay in between. The germline CDR1 and CDR2 sequences are SGHNT and YENEEA. The chain's CDR3 is CASSLDREGTIYF. In DNA form, the CDR3 reads TGTGCCAGCAGCTTAGATCGAGAGGGCACCATATATTTT.

This sequence joins TRBV15 and TRBJ2-7; a possible D gene is TRBD1 (6 bases). Per the germline V gene, CDR1 is LNHNV and CDR2 is YYDKDF (reference sequence). V was cut by 1 base and J by 2 bases, with 21 bases left in between. The CDR3 extends over 18 amino acids. CDR3 nucleotides: TGTGCCACCAGCAGAGGTGCAACAGGGCTAACGTGGGCCTACGAGCAGTACTTC. Translated: CATSRGATGLTWAYEQYF. The full variable domain, completed using reference TRBV15 and TRBJ2-7, is DAMVIQNPRYQVTQFGKPVTLSCSQTLNHNVMYWYQQKSSQAPKLLFHYYDKDFNNEADTPDNFQSRRPNTSFCFLDIRSPGLGDTAMYLCATSRGATGLTWAYEQYFGPGTRLTVT.